The next 18 T cell receptor beta chains were all read from a single sample in a study. TCRdb reprocessed the 5' RACE reads via MiXCR and lists one record per CDR3 protein. The table lists 55,000 to 80,000 distinct CDR3 sequences, roughly 22% of them singletons. Sequencing was performed on memory CD4+ T cells sorted from a lymph node. The sample's subset: memory CD4+ T cells, CD4+CD45RO+CD25-. The receptors were sampled from a female donor with breast cancer.

Many counts were recorded for this clonotype. The chain uses TRBV5-1 and TRBJ2-3; 9 positions match TRBD1. The CDR3 is 14 residues long. Germline V lookup: CDR1 SGHRS, CDR2 YFSETQ. With V trimmed by 5 bases and J by 1 base, 2 bases remained unmatched. The CDR3 reads CASSRDRGTDTQYF. The DNA of the CDR3 is TGCGCCAGCAGTCGGGACAGGGGCACAGATACGCAGTATTTT.

The rearrangement joins TRBV5-1 to TRBJ2-2; TRBD1 matches 7 bases. From germline, CDR1 is SGHRS and CDR2 YFSETQ. V lost 2 bases to trimming and J lost 6 bases; unmatched junction nucleotides: 4. CDR3 length: 14 amino acids. CDR3 amino acids: CASSFTTGPGELFF. In DNA form, the CDR3 reads TGCGCCAGCAGCTTTACGACAGGGCCCGGGGAGCTGTTTTTT. Looking up the rest from reference TRBV5-1 and TRBJ2-2 gives the full variable domain: KAGVTQTPRYLIKTRGQQVTLSCSPISGHRSVSWYQQTPGQGLQFLFEYFSETQRNKGNFPGRFSGRQFSNSRSEMNVSTLELGDSALYLCASSFTTGPGELFFGEGSRLTVL.

This clonotype showed up just a few times. The chain joins TRBV29-1 to TRBJ2-1; D call uncertain. Looked up from germline, CDR1 is SQVTM and CDR2 is ANQGSEA. The CDR3 runs 11 residues. The V end lost 4 bases, the J end lost 10 bases, and 11 bases lay between the germline ends. Here the CDR3 reads CSVGRSFEQFF. As DNA, the CDR3 is TGCAGCGTTGGACGGAGCTTCGAGCAGTTCTTC.

This chain uses TRBV5-1 with TRBJ1-2; D unclear. The length of the CDR3 is 15 residues. V was clipped by 0 bases and J by 0 bases, with 9 bases between them. Per germline, CDR1 SGHRS and CDR2 YFSETQ. The CDR3: CASSLEGKTNYGYTF. As DNA, the CDR3 is TGCGCCAGCAGCTTGGAAGGAAAGACTAACTATGGCTACACCTTC. Using reference TRBV5-1 and TRBJ1-2 for the parts outside the CDR3, the full variable domain is KAGVTQTPRYLIKTRGQQVTLSCSPISGHRSVSWYQQTPGQGLQFLFEYFSETQRNKGNFPGRFSGRQFSNSRSEMNVSTLELGDSALYLCASSLEGKTNYGYTFGSGTRLTVV.

There are a few counts of this clonotype. V is TRBV20-1 and J is TRBJ2-3; D might be TRBD1 (5 bases). The CDR3 is 14 residues long. Germline loops: CDR1 DFQATT, CDR2 SNEGSKA (reference sequence). Trimming left V 0 bases short and J 2 bases short, with 9 bases between. CDR3: CSARDPTDTDTQYF. CDR3 sequence (DNA): TGCAGTGCTAGAGATCCGACAGACACAGATACGCAGTATTTT.

By share of the sample, this clonotype is medium-sized (0.01 to 0.1%). The chain couples TRBV12-3 or TRBV12-4 to TRBJ1-5; 8 bases are shared with TRBD1. This CDR3 contains 14 residues. V lost 6 bases and J lost 3; bases outside the gene matches: 4. CDR3 protein: CASSGTGNNQPQHF. CDR3 nucleotides: TGTGCCAGCAGCGGGACAGGTAACAATCAGCCCCAGCATTTT.

This clonotype was seen at least ten times. The chain uses TRBV6-2 or TRBV6-3 and TRBJ1-5, with 7 nucleotides matching TRBD1. V trimming: 7 bases; J trimming: 1 base; junction bases outside the gene matches: 4. This CDR3 spans 14 amino acids. Germline CDR1 MNHEY, CDR2 SVGEGT. CDR3 in amino acids: CASKRQGSNQPQHF. Written as DNA, the CDR3 is TGTGCCAGCAAGAGACAGGGAAGCAATCAGCCCCAGCATTTT.

There are many counts of this clonotype. The chain has TRBV7-2 and TRBJ2-3; D not certain. CDR3 length: 14 amino acids. V was pared by 0 bases and J by 3 bases, with 7 bases between. CDR1 and CDR2 from the germline V gene are SGHTA and FQGNSA. The CDR3 coding sequence is TGTGCCAGCAGCTTAGCCAGTAGGACAGATACGCAGTATTTT. This gives the protein CASSLASRTDTQYF.

This clonotype was counted a few times. The chain has TRBV6-5 and TRBJ2-7, with 8 positions matching TRBD2. Germline loops: CDR1 MNHEY, CDR2 SVGAGI. V dropped 6 bases and J dropped 4; count of bases not matched to a gene: 11. This CDR3 spans 15 amino acids. The DNA of the CDR3 is TGTGCCAGCAGCCTTCGAGGTAGCGGGGAGTACGAGCAGTACTTC. It codes for CASSLRGSGEYEQYF.

V gene TRBV24-1 combines with J gene TRBJ1-5; D ambiguous. Germline V CDR1 and CDR2: KGHDR, SFDVKD. Between the trimmed V and J ends, which lost 7 bases and 2 bases, there was a span of 11 bases. The CDR3 consists of 14 residues. CDR3 DNA: TGTGCCACCAGGACTCGGTTGGGCAATCAGCCCCAGCATTTT. It encodes CATRTRLGNQPQHF.

The genes are TRBV28 and TRBJ2-1, with D tentatively TRBD1 (6 bases). The CDR3 is made up of 15 amino acids. V dropped 5 bases and J dropped 0 bases, with 11 bases sitting between them. Germline CDR1 reads MDHEN; CDR2 reads SYDVKM. CDR3 in DNA: TGTGCCAGCAGTAGATGGGGGCTCTCCTACAATGAGCAGTTCTTC. Its translation: CASSRWGLSYNEQFF. Drawing the rest from reference TRBV28 and TRBJ2-1, the complete variable domain is DVKVTQSSRYLVKRTGEKVFLECVQDMDHENMFWYRQDPGLGLRLIYFSYDVKMKEKGDIPEGYSVSREKKERFSLILESASTNQTSMYLCASSRWGLSYNEQFFGPGTRLTVL.

This clonotype was seen more than once but under ten times. The chain carries TRBV7-8 and TRBJ2-2; 10 nucleotides line up with TRBD2. This CDR3 contains 14 residues. Trimming took 4 bases from V and 6 from J; bases not matched to a gene: 2. The germline gives CDR1 SGHVS, CDR2 FQNEAQ. The CDR3 here is CASSSGTSAGELFF. The CDR3 bases are TGTGCCAGCAGCTCCGGGACTAGCGCCGGGGAGCTGTTTTTT.

This clonotype was counted many times. The chain uses TRBV6-2 or TRBV6-3 and TRBJ1-1, with D uncertain. This CDR3 contains 12 residues. V gave up 6 bases and J gave up 10 bases, with 15 bases separating them. CDR1 MNHEY and CDR2 SVGEGT come from the germline V gene. CDR3 amino acids: CASRPSFLGAFF. The CDR3 DNA reads as TGTGCCAGCAGGCCAAGTTTCTTGGGAGCTTTCTTT.

This clonotype showed up many times. V is TRBV7-6 and J is TRBJ2-1; the D is unclear. The CDR3 contains 12 residues. Germline CDR1 reads SGHVS; CDR2 reads FNYEAQ. The ends were cut back, 1 base at V and 6 bases at J, with 4 bases in the middle. CDR3 in DNA: TGTGCCAGCAGCTTAGTTAGCAATGAGCAGTTCTTC. It translates to CASSLVSNEQFF.

As regards this clonotype: The CDR3 end shows no conserved phenylalanine or tryptophan, and so a read error is likely. This chain connects TRBV12-3 or TRBV12-4 to TRBJ2-1; D not certain. This CDR3 spans 12 amino acids. The germline V and J ends were trimmed by 3 bases and 12 bases, with 12 bases remaining between them. The CDR3 is CASSFPGSLQFV. DNA for the CDR3: TGTGCCAGCAGTTTTCCGGGTTCACTGCAGTTCGTC.

This clonotype showed up just a few times. This sequence joins TRBV4-3 and TRBJ2-1; TRBD1 agrees at 7 bases. Per germline, CDR1 LGHNA and CDR2 YSLEER. The CDR3 covers 19 residues. V lost 4 bases, J lost 7 bases, and 22 bases stayed unmatched. The CDR3 here is CASSLVARAPHGTENEQFF. The DNA of the CDR3 is TGCGCCAGCAGCCTAGTAGCACGGGCGCCTCACGGGACAGAGAATGAGCAGTTCTTC.

This clonotype was picked up a small number of times. The chain has TRBV7-2 and TRBJ2-7; tentative D call: TRBD2 (6 bases). CDR1 is SGHTA, CDR2 FQGNSA, per germline. The CDR3 sequence is 15 residues long. Deletions cut 3 bases from V and 1 base from J, with 13 bases between. CDR3: CASSLGGDRSYEQYF. The CDR3 DNA reads TGTGCCAGCAGCTTGGGGGGTGACAGATCCTACGAGCAGTACTTC.

This clonotype was found a few times. This chain uses TRBV4-1 with TRBJ1-2; 8 nucleotides match TRBD1. Germline CDR1 reads MGHRA; CDR2 reads YSYEKL. This CDR3 has 15 amino acids. V lost 2 bases, J lost 2 bases, and 4 bases stayed unmatched. This chain's CDR3 is CASSQNTGGNYGYTF. For the CDR3, the DNA is TGCGCCAGCAGCCAAAATACAGGGGGAAACTATGGCTACACCTTC.